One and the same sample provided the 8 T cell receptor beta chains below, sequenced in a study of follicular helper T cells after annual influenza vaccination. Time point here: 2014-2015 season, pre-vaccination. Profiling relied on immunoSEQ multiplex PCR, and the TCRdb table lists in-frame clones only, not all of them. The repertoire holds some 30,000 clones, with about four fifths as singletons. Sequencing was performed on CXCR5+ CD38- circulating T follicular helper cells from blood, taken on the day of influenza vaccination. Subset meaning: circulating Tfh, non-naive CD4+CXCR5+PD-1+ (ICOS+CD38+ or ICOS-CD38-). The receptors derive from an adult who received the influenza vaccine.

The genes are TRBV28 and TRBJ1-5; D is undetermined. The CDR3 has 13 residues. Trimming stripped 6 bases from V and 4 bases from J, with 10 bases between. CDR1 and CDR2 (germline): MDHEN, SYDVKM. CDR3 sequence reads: CASRSPGNQPQHF. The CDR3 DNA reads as TGTGCCAGCAGGTCCCCGGGGAATCAGCCCCAGCATTTT.

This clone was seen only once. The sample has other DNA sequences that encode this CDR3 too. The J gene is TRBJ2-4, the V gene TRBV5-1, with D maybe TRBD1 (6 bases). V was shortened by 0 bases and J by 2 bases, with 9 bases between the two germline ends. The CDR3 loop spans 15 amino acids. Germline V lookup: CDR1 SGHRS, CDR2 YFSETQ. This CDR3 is CASSLAQGSKNIQYF. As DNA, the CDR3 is TGCGCCAGCAGCTTGGCACAGGGTTCCAAAAACATTCAGTACTTC.

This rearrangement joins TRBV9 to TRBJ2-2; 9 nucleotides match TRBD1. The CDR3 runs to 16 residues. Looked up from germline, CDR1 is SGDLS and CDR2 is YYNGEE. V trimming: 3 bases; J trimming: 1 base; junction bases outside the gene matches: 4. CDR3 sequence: CASSGPGQGNTGELFF. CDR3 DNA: TGTGCCAGCAGCGGGCCGGGACAGGGGAACACCGGGGAGCTGTTTTTT.

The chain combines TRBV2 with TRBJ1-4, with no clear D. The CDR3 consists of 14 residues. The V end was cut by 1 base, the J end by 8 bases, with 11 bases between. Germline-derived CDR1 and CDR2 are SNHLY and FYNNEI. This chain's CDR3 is CASSEESQIEKLFF. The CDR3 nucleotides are TGTGCCAGCAGTGAAGAGAGCCAAATAGAAAAACTGTTTTTT. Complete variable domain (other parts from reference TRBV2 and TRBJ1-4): EPEVTQTPSHQVTQMGQEVILRCVPISNHLYFYWYRQILGQKVEFLVSFYNNEISEKSEIFDDQFSVERPDGSNFTLKIRSTKLEDSAMYFCASSEESQIEKLFFGSGTQLSVL.

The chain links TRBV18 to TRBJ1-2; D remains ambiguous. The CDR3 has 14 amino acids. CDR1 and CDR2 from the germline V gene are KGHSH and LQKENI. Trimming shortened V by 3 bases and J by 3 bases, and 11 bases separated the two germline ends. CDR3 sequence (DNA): TGTGCCAGCTCACCGGGCCCGAAAGACTATGGCTACACCTTC. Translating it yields CASSPGPKDYGYTF.

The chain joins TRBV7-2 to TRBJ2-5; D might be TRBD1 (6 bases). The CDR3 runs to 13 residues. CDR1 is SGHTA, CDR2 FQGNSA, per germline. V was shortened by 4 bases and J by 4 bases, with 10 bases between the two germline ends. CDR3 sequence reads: CASSWSGVETQYF. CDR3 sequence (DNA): TGTGCCAGCAGCTGGTCAGGGGTAGAGACCCAGTACTTC.

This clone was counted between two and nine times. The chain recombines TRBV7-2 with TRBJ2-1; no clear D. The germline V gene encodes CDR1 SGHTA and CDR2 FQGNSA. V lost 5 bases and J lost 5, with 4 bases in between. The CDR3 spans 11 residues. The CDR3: CASSPDNEQFF. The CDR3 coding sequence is TGTGCCAGCAGCCCTGACAATGAGCAGTTCTTC.

CDR3 sequence: CASSAYGTGEGYTF. The CDR3 DNA follows: TGTGCCAGCAGCGCCTACGGGACTGGGGAGGGCTACACCTTC. The chain has TRBV7-2 and TRBJ1-2; possibly TRBD1 for D (5 bases). V was shortened by 5 bases and J by 8 bases, with 18 bases between the two germline ends. CDR1 is SGHTA and CDR2 is FQGNSA in the germline V gene. CDR3 length: 14 amino acids. Full variable domain (rest looked up from reference TRBV7-2 and TRBJ1-2): GAGVSQSPSNKVTEKGKDVELRCDPISGHTALYWYRQSLGQGLEFLIYFQGNSAPDKSGLPSDRFSAERTGGSVSTLTIQRTQQEDSAVYLCASSAYGTGEGYTFGSGTRLTVV.